The 16 T cell receptor beta chains below all came from one sample that was sequenced in a study of cytomegalovirus exposure and HLA in healthy donors. The primer mix had 60 Vbeta and 13 Jbeta primers. Profiled with immunoSEQ multiplex PCR; TCRdb holds only in-frame clones, not every one. The sample records some 130,000 clones, just under 80% being singletons. Sequenced: PBMCs. The receptor source for this set is a man aged 25 to 45 in good health.

The chain is built from TRBV7-6 and TRBJ2-3; 8 bases map to TRBD2. V was pared by 5 bases and J by 1 base, with 5 bases of the junction left unmatched. Germline V gene lookup returns CDR1 SGHVS and CDR2 FNYEAQ. The CDR3 has 15 amino acids. The CDR3 bases are TGTGCCAGCAGCCCAGCGGGAGCGGGCACAGATACGCAGTATTTT. Translated: CASSPAGAGTDTQYF.

This clone was counted a single time. The rearrangement uses TRBV6-1 and TRBJ2-5; D remains unclear. The CDR3 is made up of 15 amino acids. CDR1 is MNHNS, CDR2 SASEGT, per germline. The V gene lost 8 bases and the J gene lost 6 bases, with 22 bases spanning the gap. The CDR3 spells CASADLGSFIQTQYF. In nucleotides, the CDR3 is TGTGCCAGCGCCGACCTAGGCAGTTTTATTCAGACCCAGTACTTC.

In its sample, this clone was seen a few times. This rearrangement joins TRBV5-1 to TRBJ2-1; maybe TRBD2 (5 bases). V was clipped by 0 bases and J by 4 bases, with 11 bases between them. This CDR3 has 15 amino acids. The germline V gene encodes CDR1 SGHRS and CDR2 YFSETQ. CDR3 sequence reads: CASSLALALYNEQFF. Written as DNA, the CDR3 is TGCGCCAGCAGCTTGGCTCTAGCCTTGTACAATGAGCAGTTCTTC.

This clone has more than one count but fewer than ten. The chain couples TRBV11-2 to TRBJ1-2; D remains ambiguous. Trimming took 2 bases from V and 2 from J, leaving 9 bases between them. The CDR3 spans 14 residues. Germline CDR1 and CDR2: SGHAT and FQNNGV. The CDR3 loop is CASSLTQLNYGYTF. The CDR3 DNA is TGTGCCAGCAGCTTAACACAGCTCAACTATGGCTACACCTTC.

The chain recombines TRBV4-1 with TRBJ2-5; TRBD2 aligns across 8 bases. From germline, CDR1 is MGHRA and CDR2 YSYEKL. Germline trimming cut 1 base from V and 5 bases from J; bases unmatched to any gene: 9. The CDR3 extends over 16 amino acids. The CDR3 protein is CASSQGWAAGGETQYF. As DNA, the CDR3 is TGCGCCAGCAGCCAAGGTTGGGCGGCGGGAGGCGAGACCCAGTACTTC.

The CDR3: CASSVDVGAAPANREGGYTF. CDR3 bases: TGTGCCAGCAGCGTAGATGTGGGGGCCGCCCCTGCGAACAGGGAAGGTGGCTACACCTTC. The chain recombines TRBV9 with TRBJ1-2, with D perhaps TRBD1 (6 bases). The V gene's germline CDR1 is SGDLS and CDR2 YYNGEE. The CDR3 has 20 residues. V dropped 0 bases and J dropped 7 bases, with 31 bases sitting between them.

The chain carries TRBV29-1 and TRBJ1-1, with 10 bases that match TRBD1. This CDR3 region has 14 residues. Germline assignment: CDR1 SQVTM and CDR2 ANQGSEA. V shed 3 bases, J shed 3 bases, and the junction held 4 bases outside the gene matches. The CDR3 nucleotides are TGCAGCGTTGATAGACAGGGGGCTGACACTGAAGCTTTCTTT. This gives the protein CSVDRQGADTEAFF.

The count of this clone is one. This CDR3 is CAGHRGSVDNEQFF. The CDR3 coding sequence is TGTGCCGGGCATAGGGGCTCGGTGGACAATGAGCAGTTCTTC. The chain couples TRBV30 to TRBJ2-1, with a possible D match to TRBD1 (5 bases). The ends were cut back, 8 bases at V and 5 bases at J, with 19 bases in the middle. The CDR3 covers 14 residues. Germline CDR1 reads GTSNPN; CDR2 reads SVGIG (reference sequence).

This chain links TRBV11-3 with TRBJ2-2, with unresolved D. This CDR3 spans 16 amino acids. The ends were cut back, 1 base at V and 5 bases at J, with 14 bases in the middle. Germline CDR1 is SGHNT and CDR2 is YENEEA. The chain's CDR3 is CASSLGKARITGELFF. The DNA of the CDR3 is TGTGCCAGCAGCTTAGGAAAGGCTAGGATTACCGGGGAGCTGTTTTTT.

V and J are TRBV12-5 and TRBJ2-1; 8 nucleotides agree with TRBD2. Per germline, CDR1 LGHNT and CDR2 FRNRAP. V shed 2 bases, J shed 5 bases, and the junction held 2 bases outside the gene matches. This CDR3 contains 14 residues. CDR3 in amino acids: CASGLTSGDNEQFF. The CDR3 coding sequence is TGTGCTAGTGGTTTGACTAGCGGTGACAATGAGCAGTTCTTC. The full variable domain, its missing parts supplied by reference TRBV12-5 and TRBJ2-1, is DARVTQTPRHKVTEMGQEVTMRCQPILGHNTVFWYRQTMMQGLELLAYFRNRAPLDDSGMPKDRFSAEMPDATLATLKIQPSEPRDSAVYFCASGLTSGDNEQFFGPGTRLTVL.

The chain employs TRBV11-2 and TRBJ2-1; 11 nucleotides match TRBD1. Per the germline V gene, CDR1 is SGHAT and CDR2 is FQNNGV. This CDR3 is built from 15 residues. V was pared by 3 bases and J by 12 bases, with 10 bases of the junction left unmatched. CDR3 protein: CASSFMGQGDSVQFF. CDR3 DNA: TGTGCCAGCAGCTTTATGGGACAGGGGGACTCGGTGCAGTTCTTC.

The rearrangement uses TRBV7-2 and TRBJ2-7, with D unresolved. This CDR3 has 14 amino acids. Trimming cost V 1 base and J 4 bases, with 11 bases left between them. Germline V CDR1 and CDR2: SGHTA, FQGNSA. CDR3 loop: CASSLVVPNYEQYF. The CDR3 bases are TGTGCCAGCAGCTTAGTAGTTCCGAATTACGAGCAGTACTTC.

CDR3 nucleotides: TGTGCCAGCAGCTATGGCGGGAGTCTTCCAGATACGCAGTATTTT. Translation gives CASSYGGSLPDTQYF. V gene TRBV7-3 combines with J gene TRBJ2-3, with TRBD2 matching over 7 bases. With 4 bases clipped from V and 4 bases from J, the junction kept 8 bases outside the gene matches. Germline V gives CDR1 SGHTA, CDR2 FQGTGA. CDR3 length: 15 residues.

This sequence joins TRBV10-3 and TRBJ1-1, with D possibly matching TRBD1 (5 bases). The CDR3 is 11 amino acids. CDR1 is ENHRY, CDR2 SYGVKD, per germline. V gave up 8 bases and J gave up 5 bases, with 9 bases separating them. The CDR3 loop is CAIGGNTEAFF. In DNA form, the CDR3 reads TGTGCCATCGGGGGGAATACTGAAGCTTTCTTT.

The chain carries TRBV11-2 and TRBJ2-2; the D gene is possibly TRBD1 (6 bases). The germline CDR1 and CDR2 sequences are SGHAT and FQNNGV. This CDR3 region has 18 residues. V dropped 0 bases and J dropped 1 base, with 15 bases sitting between them. CDR3 sequence: CASSLELGKGENTGELFF. CDR3 sequence (DNA): TGTGCCAGCAGCTTAGAGTTAGGAAAGGGGGAGAACACCGGGGAGCTGTTTTTT.

J is TRBJ1-1 and V is TRBV12-5, with a possible D match to TRBD1 (6 bases). The CDR3 loop spans 14 amino acids. V gave up 6 bases and J gave up 1 base, with 12 bases separating them. Germline CDR1 LGHNT, CDR2 FRNRAP. CDR3: CASGAGVGNTEAFF. The CDR3, as DNA: TGTGCTAGTGGCGCAGGGGTTGGGAACACTGAAGCTTTCTTT.